The 27 T cell receptor beta chains listed next were all sequenced from one sample in a study of T cells expressing NK-cell markers. TCRdb reprocessed the 5' RACE reads and keeps a single row for each CDR3 protein, giving no DNA. The sample includes about 120,000 distinct CDR3 sequences. Source material: blood T cells: a sorted CD56 or NKG2C T cell subset, CD4+ or CD8+ T cells, or bulk PBMC T cells (not recorded which). These receptors were collected from a woman aged 18 to 75 in good health.

The gene calls are TRBV12-3 or TRBV12-4 and TRBJ2-4; no DNA is available, so the TRBD1 call from TCRdb remains unchecked. The length of the CDR3 is 13 residues. Here the CDR3 reads CASSRGQGNIQYF.

This chain connects TRBV7-2 to TRBJ2-7. This CDR3 spans 13 amino acids. The V gene's germline CDR1 is SGHTA and CDR2 FQGNSA. The CDR3 sequence: CASSLGPANEQYF.

V gene TRBV6-1 combines with J gene TRBJ1-1; TCRdb returns TRBD1, unconfirmable since there is no DNA. In germline, CDR1 is MNHNS, CDR2 SASEGT. CDR3 length: 13 amino acids. The CDR3 here is CASGEGGNTEAFF.

V gene TRBV6-1 combines with J gene TRBJ1-4; with no DNA, the TCRdb D assignment of TRBD1 cannot be verified. This CDR3 contains 15 residues. Germline assignment: CDR1 MNHNS and CDR2 SASEGT. CDR3 sequence: CASIRDLGSNEKLFF.

The chain uses TRBV7-2 and TRBJ2-1; with no DNA, the TCRdb D assignment of TRBD1 cannot be verified. The CDR3 extends over 16 amino acids. The V gene's germline CDR1 is SGHTA and CDR2 FQGNSA. The CDR3 loop is CASSLAGTGVYNEQFF.

This rearrangement joins TRBV28 to TRBJ2-1; there is no DNA to check the TCRdb D call of TRBD1. This CDR3 is 12 amino acids long. Germline V CDR1 and CDR2: MDHEN, SYDVKM. The CDR3 region is CASSFGTNEQFF. Full variable domain (outside the CDR3, taken from reference TRBV28 and TRBJ2-1): DVKVTQSSRYLVKRTGEKVFLECVQDMDHENMFWYRQDPGLGLRLIYFSYDVKMKEKGDIPEGYSVSREKKERFSLILESASTNQTSMYLCASSFGTNEQFFGPGTRLTVL.

This chain connects TRBV12-3 or TRBV12-4 to TRBJ2-5; the TRBD1 assignment by TCRdb is unverifiable without DNA. The CDR3 extends over 13 amino acids. CDR3 loop: CASTLLGTETQYF.

The chain couples TRBV14 to TRBJ2-2; no DNA is available, so the TRBD2 call from TCRdb remains unchecked. The CDR3 spans 15 residues. CDR1 is SGHDN and CDR2 is FVKESK in the germline V gene. CDR3 region: CASSQAASVERELFF.

This chain connects TRBV9 to TRBJ1-2; TCRdb gives TRBD1 as the D gene, but with no DNA this cannot be confirmed. CDR3 length: 13 amino acids. Germline CDR1 SGDLS, CDR2 YYNGEE. CDR3 loop: CASRDRADYGYTF.

The chain joins TRBV5-4 to TRBJ2-5. Germline CDR1 SGHNT, CDR2 YYREEE (reference sequence). The CDR3 sequence is 12 residues long. The CDR3 reads CASSSLTETQYF.

This chain links TRBV5-4 with TRBJ2-5; the D call from TCRdb, TRBD2, cannot be confirmed without DNA. CDR3 length: 15 residues. Germline loops: CDR1 SGHNT, CDR2 YYREEE (reference sequence). CDR3 protein: CASSSTGRGQETQYF.

The rearrangement uses TRBV4-1 and TRBJ1-2. There are 14 residues in the CDR3. Looked up from germline, CDR1 is MGHRA and CDR2 is YSYEKL. The CDR3 region is CASSLGPKSGGYTF.

The rearrangement uses TRBV6-2 or TRBV6-3 and TRBJ1-1; the D call of TRBD1 rests on TCRdb alone, since no DNA is present to check it. Germline V gene sequence: CDR1 MNHEY, CDR2 SVGEGT. The CDR3 is made up of 14 amino acids. The CDR3 region is CASSYPGTATEAFF.

This chain uses TRBV12-3 or TRBV12-4 with TRBJ2-1; the D gene TCRdb calls, TRBD2, cannot be checked with no DNA. The CDR3 runs 15 residues. The CDR3 region is CASREDSGGLREQFF.

The V and J genes are TRBV4-3 and TRBJ2-1; absent DNA, TCRdb's TRBD1 call cannot be checked. Germline loops: CDR1 LGHNA, CDR2 YSLEER. The CDR3 spans 16 residues. CDR3 loop: CASSQDWRGGYNEQFF.

The rearrangement links TRBV12-3 or TRBV12-4 to TRBJ2-1. This CDR3 region has 13 residues. CDR3 region: CASNPLGSDEQFF.

The chain has TRBV5-6 and TRBJ2-1. Germline loops: CDR1 SGHDT, CDR2 YYEEEE. The CDR3 runs 14 residues. CDR3: CASSLVAAYNEQFF.

The genes are TRBV20-1 and TRBJ2-7; TCRdb's D call of TRBD2 is untestable without DNA. This CDR3 is built from 14 residues. Looked up from germline, CDR1 is DFQATT and CDR2 is SNEGSKA (reference sequence). CDR3: CSASRGSGDYEQYF.

This rearrangement joins TRBV5-6 to TRBJ2-7; TCRdb's assignment of TRBD2 cannot be checked, as there is no DNA. The CDR3 consists of 11 residues. In germline, CDR1 is SGHDT, CDR2 YYEEEE. CDR3 amino acids: CASSSTAGQYF.

The chain joins TRBV20-1 to TRBJ1-2; TCRdb calls TRBD1, which cannot be checked without DNA. Per germline, CDR1 DFQATT and CDR2 SNEGSKA (reference sequence). The CDR3 sequence is 12 residues long. The CDR3 protein is CSARWGDYGYTF.

J is TRBJ1-5 and V is TRBV28; checking the TCRdb D call of TRBD1 is not possible without DNA. The CDR3 covers 14 residues. Germline V gene lookup returns CDR1 MDHEN and CDR2 SYDVKM. CDR3 sequence: CASSFRGSYQPQHF.

The chain uses TRBV18 and TRBJ2-7; TCRdb picks TRBD2, but there is no DNA to check that call. The CDR3 consists of 16 residues. CDR1 KGHSH and CDR2 LQKENI come from the germline V gene. The CDR3 protein is CASSPGRGQGPYEQYF.

This chain links TRBV6-5 with TRBJ1-4; TCRdb's D call, TRBD1, is unchecked because there is no DNA. In germline, CDR1 is MNHEY, CDR2 SVGAGI. The CDR3 is 14 residues long. The CDR3 sequence is CASSWTGTGEKLFF.

The chain combines TRBV5-5 with TRBJ1-2; lacking DNA, the TRBD1 call made by TCRdb goes unchecked. This CDR3 comprises 14 residues. Germline assignment: CDR1 SGHKS and CDR2 YYEKEE (reference sequence). CDR3: CASSPGQGSYGYTF.

The chain combines TRBV12-3 or TRBV12-4 with TRBJ2-1; the D gene TCRdb calls, TRBD2, cannot be checked with no DNA. The CDR3 is 16 amino acids. CDR3 protein: CASRSPGLAGVWEQFF.

The gene calls are TRBV20-1 and TRBJ2-2; checking the TCRdb D call of TRBD2 is not possible without DNA. CDR3 length: 15 residues. Germline CDR1 DFQATT, CDR2 SNEGSKA (reference sequence). The CDR3 loop is CSAPTTGREVGELFF.

The chain has TRBV5-6 and TRBJ2-7; TCRdb reports TRBD2, a call that lacks DNA to check it against. CDR3 length: 14 residues. The V gene's germline CDR1 is SGHDT and CDR2 YYEEEE. This chain's CDR3 is CASSAPPAHYEQYF.